The 22 T cell receptor beta chains below all came from one sample that was sequenced in a study of blood T cell repertoires in COVID-19. TCRdb keeps only in-frame clones here, not all; method: immunoSEQ multiplex PCR. This table has 230,000 or so clones, more than 65% appearing once. Sequencing input: peripheral blood. These receptors all stem from a woman aged 40 to 50 who had recovered from COVID-19.

The chain carries TRBV11-2 and TRBJ1-2, with TRBD1 matching over 11 bases. The CDR3 length is 15 residues. Per germline, CDR1 SGHAT and CDR2 FQNNGV. The V segment lost 2 bases and the J segment 11 bases; nucleotides outside the gene matches: 10. CDR3 in amino acids: CASSLMTGTGGQYTF. Here the CDR3 DNA reads TGTGCCAGCAGCTTAATGACTGGGACAGGGGGTCAATACACCTTC.

This clone has a single count. The V and J genes are TRBV6-5 and TRBJ1-1, with TRBD1 as a possible D gene (6 bases). In germline, CDR1 is MNHEY, CDR2 SVGAGI. With 0 bases removed from V and 6 bases from J, the gap between germline ends came to 14 bases. This CDR3 is 15 amino acids long. The CDR3 reads CASSYSAGEGAEAFF. In nucleotides, the CDR3 is TGTGCCAGCAGTTACTCAGCAGGGGAGGGGGCTGAAGCTTTCTTT.

CDR3 amino acids: CASSLGTGVNSPLHF. The CDR3 coding sequence is TGTGCCAGCAGCTTAGGGACAGGGGTAAATTCACCCCTCCACTTT. This chain joins TRBV7-2 and TRBJ1-6; 9 bases are shared with TRBD1. The CDR3 totals 15 residues. Unmatched junction bases numbered 2, after V lost 1 base and J lost 7 bases. The germline CDR1 and CDR2 sequences are SGHTA and FQGNSA.

This clone is a singleton in its sample. The rearrangement uses TRBV19 and TRBJ1-6, with TRBD1 identical over 8 bases. This CDR3 contains 15 residues. V was clipped by 10 bases and J by 6 bases; unmatched bases: 11. Germline CDR1 LNHDA, CDR2 SQIVND (reference sequence). In DNA form, the CDR3 reads TGTGCCACCACTAGGACAGGGCAAAGTAATTCACCCCTCCACTTT. The encoded protein is CATTRTGQSNSPLHF.

The rearrangement links TRBV9 to TRBJ2-3, with D unclear. CDR1 and CDR2 from the germline V gene are SGDLS and YYNGEE. Between the trimmed V and J ends, which lost 0 bases and 2 bases, there was a span of 10 bases. This CDR3 is 15 amino acids long. As DNA, the CDR3 is TGTGCCAGCAGCGTAGGGTCCATAGCCACAGATACGCAGTATTTT. Protein: CASSVGSIATDTQYF.

The J gene is TRBJ2-2, the V gene TRBV3-1 (or the pseudogene TRBV3-2); 11 bases are shared with TRBD1. Germline V CDR1 and CDR2: LGHDT, YNNKEL (reference sequence). The trim removed 5 bases at V and 6 bases at J, leaving 8 bases unmatched. There are 16 residues in the CDR3. The CDR3 is CASSWRTGGRSGELFF. Written as DNA, the CDR3 is TGTGCCAGCAGCTGGAGGACAGGGGGCAGATCCGGGGAGCTGTTTTTT.

V gene TRBV6-2 or TRBV6-3 combines with J gene TRBJ1-1, with no clear D. The V end lost 0 bases, the J end lost 2 bases, and 7 bases lay between the germline ends. Germline assignment: CDR1 MNHEY and CDR2 SVGEGT. The CDR3 is 14 amino acids. CDR3: CASSYSHSNTEAFF. In nucleotides, the CDR3 is TGTGCCAGCAGTTACTCGCACAGCAACACTGAAGCTTTCTTT.

The V and J genes are TRBV12-3 or TRBV12-4 and TRBJ2-3; D gene unclear. The CDR3 is 13 residues long. Trimming left V 2 bases short and J 5 bases short, with 8 bases between. This CDR3 is CASSLLERDTQYF. In DNA, the CDR3 is TGTGCCAGCAGTTTATTAGAGAGAGATACGCAGTATTTT.

This clone occurred once. This chain joins TRBV4-3 and TRBJ1-1; D is possibly TRBD1 (5 bases). This CDR3 has 16 residues. Germline V gene sequence: CDR1 LGHNA, CDR2 YSLEER. The V and J ends lost 0 bases and 4 bases respectively, with 15 bases between them. The CDR3 sequence: CASSQEIWQGITEAFF. The CDR3 DNA reads TGCGCCAGCAGCCAAGAGATATGGCAGGGTATCACTGAAGCTTTCTTT.

The chain is built from TRBV6-5 and TRBJ1-1; D is perhaps TRBD1 (5 bases). This CDR3 has 15 amino acids. V lost 4 bases and J lost 0, with 12 bases in between. Germline CDR1 is MNHEY and CDR2 is SVGAGI. The CDR3 loop reads CASSSRGGMNTEAFF. The DNA for the CDR3 is TGTGCCAGCAGTTCACGCGGGGGAATGAACACTGAAGCTTTCTTT.

The chain uses TRBV5-1 and TRBJ2-1, with 9 positions matching TRBD2. The CDR3 loop spans 15 amino acids. The V gene end was trimmed by 3 bases and the J gene end by 6 bases; junction bases not matched to a gene: 7. CDR1 is SGHRS, CDR2 YFSETQ, per germline. This chain's CDR3 is CASSWRGGAGNEQFF. DNA for the CDR3: TGCGCCAGCAGCTGGCGCGGGGGGGCGGGCAATGAGCAGTTCTTC.

The chain is built from TRBV5-1 and TRBJ2-1, with D possibly being TRBD2 (5 bases). The CDR3 has 16 amino acids. The V gene lost 2 bases and the J gene lost 5 bases, with 17 bases spanning the gap. Germline V gives CDR1 SGHRS, CDR2 YFSETQ. DNA for the CDR3: TGCGCCAGCAGCTTCCTTTTTGGCTCCGGGGACAATGAGCAGTTCTTC. It codes for CASSFLFGSGDNEQFF.

V is TRBV5-1 and J is TRBJ1-6; D may be TRBD1 (5 bases). Germline CDR1 is SGHRS and CDR2 is YFSETQ. Deletions cut 1 base from V and 5 bases from J, with 10 bases between. CDR3 size: 15 residues. The CDR3 DNA follows: TGCGCCAGCAGCTTGAGGACACTGGATAATTCACCCCTCCACTTT. Translation gives CASSLRTLDNSPLHF. Combining the CDR3 with reference TRBV5-1 and TRBJ1-6 gives the whole variable domain KAGVTQTPRYLIKTRGQQVTLSCSPISGHRSVSWYQQTPGQGLQFLFEYFSETQRNKGNFPGRFSGRQFSNSRSEMNVSTLELGDSALYLCASSLRTLDNSPLHFGNGTRLTVT.

The gene calls are TRBV30 and TRBJ2-3, with TRBD2 matching over 8 bases. J was trimmed by 2 bases and V by 0 bases; bases with no gene match: 10. CDR3 length equals 17 residues. Germline V gene lookup returns CDR1 GTSNPN and CDR2 SVGIG (reference sequence). CDR3 DNA: TGTGCCTGGAGTGTACATGAAGCGGGGGATACCACAGATACGCAGTATTTT. This encodes CAWSVHEAGDTTDTQYF. The variable domain in full, with the rest retrieved from reference TRBV30 and TRBJ2-3, is SQTIHQWPATLVQPVGSPLSLECTVEGTSNPNLYWYRQAAGRGLQLLFYSVGIGQISSEVPQNLSASRPQDRQFILSSKKLLLSDSGFYLCAWSVHEAGDTTDTQYFGPGTRLTVL.

The chain recombines TRBV2 with TRBJ2-7; D may be TRBD2 (6 bases). This CDR3 is built from 18 residues. Germline lookup yields CDR1 SNHLY and CDR2 FYNNEI. Between the trimmed V and J ends, which lost 6 bases and 2 bases, there was a span of 26 bases. The CDR3 sequence is CASRSRRFSGTGTYEQYF. The DNA for the CDR3 is TGTGCCAGCAGGAGCCGAAGATTTTCCGGGACTGGGACCTACGAGCAGTACTTC.

The V gene is TRBV3-1 (or the pseudogene TRBV3-2), the J gene TRBJ1-1, with 8 bases lining up with TRBD1. V lost 6 bases and J lost 0; bases outside the gene matches: 3. The length of the CDR3 is 14 residues. From germline, CDR1 is LGHDT and CDR2 YNNKEL (reference sequence). For the CDR3, the DNA is TGTGCCAGCAGTCGGACAGGGTTGAACACTGAAGCTTTCTTT. Residues: CASSRTGLNTEAFF.

In this sample, this clone turned up once. The J gene is TRBJ1-2, the V gene TRBV4-1; a weak D match, TRBD1 (6 bases). Germline V gene sequence: CDR1 MGHRA, CDR2 YSYEKL. The length of the CDR3 is 19 residues. Between the trimmed V and J ends, which lost 0 bases and 7 bases, there was a span of 27 bases. CDR3 loop: CASSQDQGWQGGGTTGYTF. CDR3 in DNA: TGCGCCAGCAGCCAAGATCAGGGGTGGCAGGGTGGGGGTACGACTGGCTACACCTTC.

The chain has TRBV9 and TRBJ1-4; D perhaps matches TRBD1 (5 bases). Trimming cost V 0 bases and J 4 bases, with 10 bases left between them. The CDR3 spans 15 residues. Germline CDR1 SGDLS, CDR2 YYNGEE. In nucleotides, the CDR3 is TGTGCCAGCAGCGTAGCCCTCCAGGGTAATGAAAAACTGTTTTTT. Amino acid sequence: CASSVALQGNEKLFF.

The chain is built from TRBV10-1 and TRBJ2-1; D gene uncertain. Germline V CDR1 and CDR2: WNHNN, SYGVQD (reference sequence). The V gene lost 4 bases and the J gene lost 15 bases, with 7 bases spanning the gap. The CDR3 has 9 residues. CDR3 loop: CASSGLRFF. DNA of the CDR3: TGCGCCAGCAGTGGTCTCCGGTTCTTC.

The V and J genes are TRBV6-5 and TRBJ2-1, with D perhaps TRBD1 (6 bases). The germline V and J ends were trimmed by 2 bases and 5 bases, with 7 bases remaining between them. The CDR3 length is 13 residues. The germline CDR1 and CDR2 sequences are MNHEY and SVGAGI. CDR3 in DNA: TGTGCCAGCAGTTACGGGGGCCACAATGAGCAGTTCTTC. Encoded protein: CASSYGGHNEQFF.

This clone was picked up a small number of times. This chain links TRBV13 with TRBJ1-4; D remains unclear. Germline CDR1 PRHDT, CDR2 FYEKMQ (reference sequence). This CDR3 is built from 12 residues. V gave up 5 bases and J gave up 7 bases, with 8 bases separating them. The CDR3 protein is CASSLGSEKLFF. Here the CDR3 DNA reads TGTGCCAGCAGCCTCGGTAGTGAAAAACTGTTTTTT.

The rearrangement joins TRBV27 to TRBJ1-1, with 10 bases identical to TRBD1. V dropped 5 bases and J dropped 1; count of bases not matched to a gene: 4. Germline V CDR1 and CDR2: MNHEY, SMNVEV (reference sequence). CDR3 length: 15 amino acids. CDR3 bases: TGTGCCAGCAGTGGGACAGGGGCGGGGAACACTGAAGCTTTCTTT. As protein: CASSGTGAGNTEAFF.